This TCR beta chain was recorded in a study of cytomegalovirus exposure and HLA in healthy donors. The V end was cut by 6 bases, the J end by 5 bases, with 11 bases between. CDR1 DFQATT and CDR2 SNEGSKA come from the germline V gene (reference sequence). This CDR3 has 11 amino acids. Researchers ran the PCR with 60 Vbeta and 13 Jbeta primers. Sequencing was performed with immunoSEQ multiplex PCR; in TCRdb, only in-frame clones are kept and a portion is missing. Seen here are about 150,000 clones, 72% observed once, and the top ten hold roughly 2.1%. Points on this clone: As yet, its antigen is unknown.

Findings and caveats of the study: TCR beta V- and J-gene trimming was later associated with a missense DCLRE1C variant.

This TCR derives from a man aged 40-55 years in good health and CMV-seronegative. The chain has TRBV20-1 and TRBJ2-7, with D possibly being TRBD2 (7 bases). Input material: PBMCs. The DNA for the CDR3 is TGCAGTGCCGGGGGGCCGGACGAGCAGTACTTC. This codes for CSAGGPDEQYF.